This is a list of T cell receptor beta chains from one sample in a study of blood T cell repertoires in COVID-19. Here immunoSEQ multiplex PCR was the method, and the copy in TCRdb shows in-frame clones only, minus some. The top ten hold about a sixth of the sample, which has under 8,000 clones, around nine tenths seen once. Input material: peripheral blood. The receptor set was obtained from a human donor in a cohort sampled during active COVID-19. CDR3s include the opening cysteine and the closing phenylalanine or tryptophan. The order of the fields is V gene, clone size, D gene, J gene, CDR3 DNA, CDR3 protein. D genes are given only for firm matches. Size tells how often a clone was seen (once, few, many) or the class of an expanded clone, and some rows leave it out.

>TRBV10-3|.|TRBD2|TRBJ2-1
TGTGCCATCAGCCAGGGACTAGCGGGAGTGGCTGAGCAGTTCTTC
CAISQGLAGVAEQFF
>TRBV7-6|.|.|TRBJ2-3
TGTGCCAGCAGCCCAGCCGGGGAAGCAGATACGCAGTATTTT
CASSPAGEADTQYF
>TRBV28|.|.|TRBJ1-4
TGTGCCAGCAGTTTGTCGGGAGGAGCAACTAATGAAAAACTGTTTTTT
CASSLSGGATNEKLFF
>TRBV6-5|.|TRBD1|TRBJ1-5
TGTGCCAGCAGGGGGACAGGGGGTAGCAATCAGCCCCAGCATTTT
CASRGTGGSNQPQHF
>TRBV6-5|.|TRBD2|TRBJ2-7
TGTGCCAGCAGTTCTAGCGGGAGTAACGAGCAGTACTTC
CASSSSGSNEQYF
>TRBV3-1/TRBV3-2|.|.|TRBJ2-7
TGTGCCAGCAGCCTGGGCTCCGAGCAGTACTTC
CASSLGSEQYF
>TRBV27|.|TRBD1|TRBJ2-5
TGTGCCAGCAGTCCCAGGGGGCGGGGAGAGACCCAGTACTTC
CASSPRGRGETQYF
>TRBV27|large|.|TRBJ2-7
TGTGCCAGCAGTCCCTCGATGGATAGCGGCTACGAGCAGTACTTC
CASSPSMDSGYEQYF
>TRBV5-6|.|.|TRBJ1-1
TGTGCCAGCAGCTTGACGGGAGGAACTGAAGCTTTCTTT
CASSLTGGTEAFF
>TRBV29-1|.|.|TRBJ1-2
TGCAGCGTTGAAACAGCTAACTATGGCTACACCTTC
CSVETANYGYTF
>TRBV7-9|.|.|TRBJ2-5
TGTGCCAGCAGCCCCCACCGGGACTCTGCGGCCCAGTACTTC
CASSPHRDSAAQYF
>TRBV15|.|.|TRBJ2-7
TGTGCCACCAGCAGAGACCTAGGGGCCTACGAGCAGTACTTC
CATSRDLGAYEQYF
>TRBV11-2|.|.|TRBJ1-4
TGTGCCAGCAGCTTAACGGGAGGGGAAAAACTGTTTTTT
CASSLTGGEKLFF
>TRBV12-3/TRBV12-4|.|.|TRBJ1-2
TGTGCCAGCAGTAACGGGACATTCTATGGCTACACCTTC
CASSNGTFYGYTF
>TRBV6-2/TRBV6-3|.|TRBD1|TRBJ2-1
TGTGCCAGCAGTTACTCGAAGGTATGGACAGGGGGGAATGAGCAGTTCTTC
CASSYSKVWTGGNEQFF
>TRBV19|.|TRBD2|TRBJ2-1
TGTGCCAGTAGTATCGCGCGGGGGGGCATAGGCAATGAGCAGTTCTTC
CASSIARGGIGNEQFF
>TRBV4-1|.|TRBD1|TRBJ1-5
TGCGCCAGCAGCCCAGGGACAGGGAGATCTTATAGCAATCAGCCCCAGCATTTT
CASSPGTGRSYSNQPQHF
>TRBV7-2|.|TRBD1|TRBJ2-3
TGTGCCAGCAGCTTGCCCGGGACAGGGGCTTTGGGTACGCAGTATTTT
CASSLPGTGALGTQYF
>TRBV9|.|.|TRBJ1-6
TGTGCCAGCAGCGCACGTGCGACAGGAAAGGATTCACCCCTCCACTTT
CASSARATGKDSPLHF
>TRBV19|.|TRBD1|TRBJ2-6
TGTGCCAGTAGTTTTGGGACAGGGGTGGGACTGGCCAACGTCCTGACTTTC
CASSFGTGVGLANVLTF
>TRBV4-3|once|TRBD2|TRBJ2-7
TGCGCCAGCAGCCAAGATCCTAGCGGCCACTACGAGCAGTACTTC
CASSQDPSGHYEQYF
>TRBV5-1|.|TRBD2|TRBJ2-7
TGCGCCAGCAGCTTGGGCAGCCGGGGGGACGAGCAGTACTTC
CASSLGSRGDEQYF
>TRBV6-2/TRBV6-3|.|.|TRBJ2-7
TGTGCCAGCAGTTACTCTCCTCAGGGGCCCTACGAGCAGTACTTC
CASSYSPQGPYEQYF
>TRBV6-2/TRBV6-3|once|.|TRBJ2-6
TGTGCCAGCAGTCCACAGGTCCCTGGGGCCAACGTCCTGACTTTC
CASSPQVPGANVLTF
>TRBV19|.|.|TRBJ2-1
TGTGCCAGTAAGGATGGGGAGTCCAATGAGCAGTTCTTC
CASKDGESNEQFF
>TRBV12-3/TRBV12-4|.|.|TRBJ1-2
TGTGCCAGCAGTAAATCGGGGGGCTACACCTTC
CASSKSGGYTF
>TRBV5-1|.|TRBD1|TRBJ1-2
TGCGCCAGCAGCGGATCGACAGGGGGCTTCAATGGCTACACCTTC
CASSGSTGGFNGYTF
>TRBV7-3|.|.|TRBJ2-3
TGTGCCAGCAGCTTGGGCAGCACAGATACGCAGTATTTT
CASSLGSTDTQYF
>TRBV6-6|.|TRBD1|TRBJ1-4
TGTGCCAGCAATCAGGGGGCAGCTAATGAAAAACTGTTTTTT
CASNQGAANEKLFF
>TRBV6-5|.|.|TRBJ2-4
TGTGCCAGCAGTTACGACAGAAAAAACATTCAGTACTTC
CASSYDRKNIQYF
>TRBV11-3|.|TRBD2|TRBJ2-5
TGTGCCAGCAGCTTAGACGGCGCTAGCGGGAGGGGGGAGACCCAGTACTTC
CASSLDGASGRGETQYF
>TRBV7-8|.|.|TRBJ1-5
TGTGCCAGCAGCTTAGTCGGGGGGGCGGAGCGCAATCAGCCCCAGCATTTT
CASSLVGGAERNQPQHF
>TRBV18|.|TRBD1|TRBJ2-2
TGTGCCAGCTCACCACCGACAGGGGGCTTGAACACCGGGGAGCTGTTTTTT
CASSPPTGGLNTGELFF
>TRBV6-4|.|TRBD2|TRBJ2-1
TGTGCCAGCAGTGCGACTAGCGGGGGGGCCTGGCACAATGAGCAGTTCTTC
CASSATSGGAWHNEQFF
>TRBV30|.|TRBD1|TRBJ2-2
TGTGCCTGGAGTCGGGACAGACGCACCGGGGAGCTGTTTTTT
CAWSRDRRTGELFF
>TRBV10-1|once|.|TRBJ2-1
TGCGCCAGCAGTGGGAGTCCTAATGAGCAGTTCTTC
CASSGSPNEQFF
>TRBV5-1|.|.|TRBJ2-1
TGCGCCAGCAGCCCGCAGGGGTACAATGAGCAGTTCTTC
CASSPQGYNEQFF
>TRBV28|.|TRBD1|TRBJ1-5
TGTGCCAGCAGTAAGAGACCTACAGGGGGCGGACGGCCCCAGCATTTT
CASSKRPTGGGRPQHF
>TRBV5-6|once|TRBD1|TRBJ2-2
TGTGCCAGCAGCTTGAGGACAGGGGCTGGTACCGGGGAGCTGTTTTTT
CASSLRTGAGTGELFF
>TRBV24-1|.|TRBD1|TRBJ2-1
TGTGCCACCAGTAGGGGACAGGGATCCTACAATGAGCAGTTCTTC
CATSRGQGSYNEQFF
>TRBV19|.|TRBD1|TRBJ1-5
TGTGCCAGTAGTATCCGATCCGGGACAGGATGGGATCAGCCCCAGCATTTT
CASSIRSGTGWDQPQHF
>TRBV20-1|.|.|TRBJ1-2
TGCAGTGCTAGAGACAGGGTTGGCTACACCTTC
CSARDRVGYTF
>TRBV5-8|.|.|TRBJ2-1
TGTGCCAGCAGCCCCCCAGGGAACTACAATGAGCAGTTCTTC
CASSPPGNYNEQFF
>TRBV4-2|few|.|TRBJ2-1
TGTGCCAGCAGCCAGGACCCGGCAGGGTCCAATGAGCAGTTCTTC
CASSQDPAGSNEQFF
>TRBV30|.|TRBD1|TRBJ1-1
TGTGCCCGGGACAACAGGGGAAACACTGAAGCTTTCTTT
CARDNRGNTEAFF
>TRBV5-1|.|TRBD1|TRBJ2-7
TGCGCCAGCAGCATGGGACAGCGTCAAGAGCAGTACTTC
CASSMGQRQEQYF
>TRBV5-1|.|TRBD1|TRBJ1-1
TGCGCCAGCAGCCAAGGGACAGGGGGAACGGACACTGAAGCTTTCTTT
CASSQGTGGTDTEAFF
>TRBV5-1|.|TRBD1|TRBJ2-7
TGCGCCAGCAGCTTCGGACAGGGGAGGTACGAGCAGTACTTC
CASSFGQGRYEQYF
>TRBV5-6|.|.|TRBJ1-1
TGTGCCAGCAGCTTAGTCGGGGTTTTGAACACTGAAGCTTTCTTT
CASSLVGVLNTEAFF
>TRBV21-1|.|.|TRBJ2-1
TGTGCCAGCAGCAAAGAGAGAAGGACTAGCGGGACTATTTCCTACAATGAGCAGTTCTTC
CASSKERRTSGTISYNEQFF
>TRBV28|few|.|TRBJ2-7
TGTGCCAGCAGTACAGGGACAACCTACGAGCAGTACTTC
CASSTGTTYEQYF